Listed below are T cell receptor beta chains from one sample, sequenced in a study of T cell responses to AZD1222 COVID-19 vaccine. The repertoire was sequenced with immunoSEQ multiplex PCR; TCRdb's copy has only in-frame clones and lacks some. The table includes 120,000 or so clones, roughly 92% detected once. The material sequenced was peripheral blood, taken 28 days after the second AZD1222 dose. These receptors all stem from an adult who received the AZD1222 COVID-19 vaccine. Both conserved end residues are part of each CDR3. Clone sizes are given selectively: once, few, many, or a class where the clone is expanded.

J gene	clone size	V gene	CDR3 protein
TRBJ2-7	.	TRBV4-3	CASSHQVNSYEQYF
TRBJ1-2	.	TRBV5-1	CASSLGGNYGYTF
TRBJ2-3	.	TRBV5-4	CASSTGQGFVFDMTDTQYF
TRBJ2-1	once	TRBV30	CAWSETDEQFF
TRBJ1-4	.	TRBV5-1	CASSLEGTPGEKLFF
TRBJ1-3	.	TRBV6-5	CASSNRQSSGNTIYF
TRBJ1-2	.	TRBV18	CASSPGQGSGYTF
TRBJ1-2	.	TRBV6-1	CASSEAPAYGYTF
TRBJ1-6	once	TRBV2	CASSGRTGENSPLHF
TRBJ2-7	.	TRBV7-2	CASSSADRGHEQYF
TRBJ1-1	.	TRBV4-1	CASSQDTGTFPRAFF
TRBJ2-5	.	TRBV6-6	CASRPDRGHGETQYF
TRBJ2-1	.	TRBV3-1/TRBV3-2	CASSLRTSGGQDEQFF
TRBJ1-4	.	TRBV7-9	CASSLEAGDGKLFF
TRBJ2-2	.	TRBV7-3	CASSFSRAPGELFF
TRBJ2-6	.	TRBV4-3	CASSQDRFKANVLTF
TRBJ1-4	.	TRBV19	CASSIPGQSDEKLFF
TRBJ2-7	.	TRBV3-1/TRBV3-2	CASSQLTSGGSYEQYF
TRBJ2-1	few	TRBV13	CASSLAPGSYNEQFF
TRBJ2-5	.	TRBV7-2	CASSWLAGVQETQYF
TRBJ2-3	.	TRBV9	CASSPLAGGADTQYF
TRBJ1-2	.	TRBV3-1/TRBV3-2	CASSQGQAYGYTF
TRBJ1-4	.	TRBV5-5	CASSHQGQVEKLFF
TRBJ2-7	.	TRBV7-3	CASSGEGGTGHYEQYF
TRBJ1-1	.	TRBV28	CASSFGNTEAFF
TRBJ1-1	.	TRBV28	CASMGGGWVNTEAFF
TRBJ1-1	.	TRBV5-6	CASSLGPGLQNTEAFF
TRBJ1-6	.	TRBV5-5	CASSQNLNNSPLHF
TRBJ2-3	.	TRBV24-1	CATSPGGTDTQYF
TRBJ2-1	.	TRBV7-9	CASSWAGSEQFF
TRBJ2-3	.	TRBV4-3	CASSQELAGDTDTQYF
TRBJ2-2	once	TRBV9	CASSTNTGELFF
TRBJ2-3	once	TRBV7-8	CASSDDRGRGTDTQYF
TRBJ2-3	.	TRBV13	CASSGTSGTDTQYF
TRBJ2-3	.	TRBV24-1	CATSDVTDTQYF
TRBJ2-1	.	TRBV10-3	CAIRLAGANEQFF
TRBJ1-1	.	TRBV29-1	CSVDEGGNTEAFF
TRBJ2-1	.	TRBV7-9	CASSLALAAYNEQFF
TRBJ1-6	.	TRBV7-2	CASSLAEGGSSPLHF
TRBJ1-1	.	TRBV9	CASSVGQGNTEAFF
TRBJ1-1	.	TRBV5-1	CASSFEGHYSNTEAFF
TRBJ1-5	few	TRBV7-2	CASSSERGSYSNQPQHF
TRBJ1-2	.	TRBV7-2	CASSLALRGGGGYTF
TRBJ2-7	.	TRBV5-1	CASSLGGEGTYEQYF
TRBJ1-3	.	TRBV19	CATRTSGNTIYF
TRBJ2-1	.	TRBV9	CASTPPGGHNEQFF
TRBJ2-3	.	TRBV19	CTSRGQEADTQYF
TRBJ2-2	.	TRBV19	CASSIVTHSPTGELFF
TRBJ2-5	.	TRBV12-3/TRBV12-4	CASSIRGPETQYF
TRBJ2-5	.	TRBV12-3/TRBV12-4	CASRDTGLQTQYF
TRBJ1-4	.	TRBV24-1	CATSESGINEKLFF
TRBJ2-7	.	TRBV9	CASSVDSGDYEQYF
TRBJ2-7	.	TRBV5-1	CASSVAGGGHEQYF
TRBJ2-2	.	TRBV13	CASHSGRTNTGELFF
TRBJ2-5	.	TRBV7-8	CASSVGRTLYQETQYF
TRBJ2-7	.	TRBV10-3	CAIPKGAGGYEQYF
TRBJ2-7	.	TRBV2	CASSEQGAGEQYF
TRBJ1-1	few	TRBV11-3	CASSLGLATEAFF
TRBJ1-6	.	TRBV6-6	CASTILSNSPLHF